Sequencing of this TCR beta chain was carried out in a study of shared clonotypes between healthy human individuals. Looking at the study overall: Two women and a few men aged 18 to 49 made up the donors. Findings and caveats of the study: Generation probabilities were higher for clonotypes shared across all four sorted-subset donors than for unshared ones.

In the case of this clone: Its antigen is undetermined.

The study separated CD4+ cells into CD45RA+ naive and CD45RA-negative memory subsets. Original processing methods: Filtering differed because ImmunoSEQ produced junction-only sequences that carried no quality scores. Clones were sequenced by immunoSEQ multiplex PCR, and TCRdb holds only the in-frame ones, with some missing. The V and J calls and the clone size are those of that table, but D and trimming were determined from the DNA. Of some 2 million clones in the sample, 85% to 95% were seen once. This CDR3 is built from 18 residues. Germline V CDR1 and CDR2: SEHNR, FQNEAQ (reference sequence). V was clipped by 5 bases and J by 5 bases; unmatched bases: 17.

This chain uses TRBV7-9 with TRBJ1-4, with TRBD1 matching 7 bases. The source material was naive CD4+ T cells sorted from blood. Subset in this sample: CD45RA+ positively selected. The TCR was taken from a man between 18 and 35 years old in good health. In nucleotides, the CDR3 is TGTGCCAGCAGCACCCCTCCCGGGACAGCGTCGCCAAATGAAAAACTGTTTTTT. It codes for CASSTPPGTASPNEKLFF.